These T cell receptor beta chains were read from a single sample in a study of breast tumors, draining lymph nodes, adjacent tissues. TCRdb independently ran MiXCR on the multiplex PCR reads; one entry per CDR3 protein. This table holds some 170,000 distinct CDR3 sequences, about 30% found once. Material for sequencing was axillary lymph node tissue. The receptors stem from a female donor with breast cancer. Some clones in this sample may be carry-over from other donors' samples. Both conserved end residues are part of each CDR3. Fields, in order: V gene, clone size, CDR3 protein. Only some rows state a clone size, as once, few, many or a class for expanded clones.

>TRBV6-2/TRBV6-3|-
CASSHVGGNTGELFF
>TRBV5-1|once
CASSWTGAGVSPDTQYF
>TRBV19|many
CASSVPGTRNEQFF
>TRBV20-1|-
CSASGGQGWPAGQETQYF
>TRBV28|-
CASSLFTGPRTQYF
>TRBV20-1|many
CSARAGRDTWGYGYTF
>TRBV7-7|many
CASSLRDGNTDTQYF
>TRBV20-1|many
CSARDYQRERSYNEQFF
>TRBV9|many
CASSDGQYEQYF
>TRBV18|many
CASSPSLRLAEETQYF
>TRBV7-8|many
CASSPRVGSSYEQYF
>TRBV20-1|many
CSARSGLAGGLSDTQYF